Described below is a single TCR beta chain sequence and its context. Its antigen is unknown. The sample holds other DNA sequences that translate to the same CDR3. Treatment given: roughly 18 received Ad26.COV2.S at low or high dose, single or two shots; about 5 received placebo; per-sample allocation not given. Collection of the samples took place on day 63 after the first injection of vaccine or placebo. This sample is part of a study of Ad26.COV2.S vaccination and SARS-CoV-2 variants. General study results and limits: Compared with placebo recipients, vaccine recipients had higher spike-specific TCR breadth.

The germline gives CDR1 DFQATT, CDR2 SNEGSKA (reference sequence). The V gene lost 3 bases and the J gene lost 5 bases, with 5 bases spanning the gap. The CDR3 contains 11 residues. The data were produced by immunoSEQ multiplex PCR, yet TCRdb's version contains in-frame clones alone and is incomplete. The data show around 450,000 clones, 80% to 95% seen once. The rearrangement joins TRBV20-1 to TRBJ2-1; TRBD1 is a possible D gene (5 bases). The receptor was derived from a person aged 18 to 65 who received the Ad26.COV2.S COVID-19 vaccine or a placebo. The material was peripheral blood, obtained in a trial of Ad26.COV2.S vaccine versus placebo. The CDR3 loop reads CSARDNNEQFF. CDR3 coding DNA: TGCAGTGCTAGGGACAACAATGAGCAGTTCTTC.